This is a list of T cell receptor beta chains from one sample in a study of human T cells and chemical hapten exposure. MiXCR was run by TCRdb on the RACE reads, yielding one entry per CDR3 protein. The sample records roughly 380,000 distinct CDR3 sequences, 5.1% being singletons. The material was whole blood, obtained in connection with sensitization to the hapten diphenylcyclopropenone (DPC). Every receptor here comes from a woman aged 45-65 years with alopecia areata. Some clones in this sample may be carry-over from other donors' samples. The CDR3 runs from the conserved cysteine through the conserved F or W. The order of the fields is clone size, CDR3 length, J gene, D gene, V gene, CDR3 protein, CDR3 DNA. D genes are given only for firm matches. Rows may omit the clone size; those that give it use once, few, many or a size class.

clone_size: few
cdr3_length: 13
j_call: TRBJ1-5
d_call: .
v_call: TRBV6-5
cdr3_aa: CASSYSNRQPQHF
cdr3_nt: TGTGCCAGCAGTTACTCGAACCGGCAGCCCCAGCATTTT

clone_size: .
cdr3_length: 11
j_call: TRBJ2-3
d_call: .
v_call: TRBV7-2
cdr3_aa: CASGKTDTQYF
cdr3_nt: TGTGCCAGCGGAAAGACCGATACGCAGTATTTT

clone_size: few
cdr3_length: 15
j_call: TRBJ2-7
d_call: TRBD1
v_call: TRBV7-9
cdr3_aa: CASSSSGQGAGEQYF
cdr3_nt: TGTGCCAGCAGCTCTTCGGGACAGGGGGCAGGGGAGCAGTACTTC

clone_size: many
cdr3_length: 14
j_call: TRBJ1-5
d_call: .
v_call: TRBV6-1
cdr3_aa: CASSESGVNQPQHF
cdr3_nt: TGTGCCAGCAGTGAATCCGGGGTCAATCAGCCCCAGCATTTT

clone_size: .
cdr3_length: 13
j_call: TRBJ2-1
d_call: TRBD2
v_call: TRBV5-4
cdr3_aa: CALREGVDNEQFF
cdr3_nt: TGTGCCCTTCGGGAGGGGGTGGACAATGAGCAGTTCTTC

clone_size: .
cdr3_length: 13
j_call: TRBJ2-4
d_call: .
v_call: TRBV7-2
cdr3_aa: CASSLERQTNKYF
cdr3_nt: TGTGCCAGCAGCTTAGAACGTCAGACGAACAAGTACTTC

clone_size: .
cdr3_length: 17
j_call: TRBJ2-3
d_call: TRBD2
v_call: TRBV12-3/TRBV12-4
cdr3_aa: CASSSPLGLAGSDTQYF
cdr3_nt: TGTGCCAGCAGTTCGCCCCTCGGGCTAGCGGGTTCAGATACGCAGTATTTT

clone_size: few
cdr3_length: 14
j_call: TRBJ1-1
d_call: .
v_call: TRBV20-1
cdr3_aa: CSAPNRRMGTEAFF
cdr3_nt: TGCAGTGCCCCTAACAGGAGGATGGGCACTGAAGCTTTCTTT

clone_size: many
cdr3_length: 12
j_call: TRBJ2-4
d_call: .
v_call: TRBV6-2/TRBV6-3
cdr3_aa: CASKTGLNIQYF
cdr3_nt: TGTGCCAGCAAGACAGGTTTAAACATTCAGTACTTC

clone_size: few
cdr3_length: 13
j_call: TRBJ1-4
d_call: .
v_call: TRBV7-6
cdr3_aa: CASSFSGSEKLFF
cdr3_nt: TGTGCCAGCAGCTTTTCCGGTAGTGAAAAACTGTTTTTT

clone_size: few
cdr3_length: 15
j_call: TRBJ2-4
d_call: TRBD2
v_call: TRBV4-1
cdr3_aa: CASSQDPGGGDIQYF
cdr3_nt: TGCGCCAGCAGCCAAGATCCGGGCGGGGGGGACATTCAGTACTTC

clone_size: few
cdr3_length: 17
j_call: TRBJ2-1
d_call: TRBD2
v_call: TRBV13
cdr3_aa: CASSSGLAGGRYNEQFF
cdr3_nt: TGTGCCAGCAGCTCGGGACTAGCGGGAGGGCGGTACAATGAGCAGTTCTTC

clone_size: .
cdr3_length: 15
j_call: TRBJ2-7
d_call: TRBD1
v_call: TRBV5-1
cdr3_aa: CASSLEQGGSYEQYF
cdr3_nt: TGCGCCAGCAGCTTAGAACAGGGGGGAAGCTACGAGCAGTACTTC

clone_size: many
cdr3_length: 15
j_call: TRBJ2-7
d_call: TRBD1
v_call: TRBV24-1
cdr3_aa: CATSDTRTGKNEQYF
cdr3_nt: TGTGCCACCAGTGATACCCGGACAGGGAAGAACGAGCAGTACTTC

clone_size: few
cdr3_length: 11
j_call: TRBJ1-1
d_call: .
v_call: TRBV10-1
cdr3_aa: CASSEATEAFF
cdr3_nt: TGCGCCAGCAGTGAAGCGACTGAAGCTTTCTTT

clone_size: .
cdr3_length: 17
j_call: TRBJ1-4
d_call: TRBD1
v_call: TRBV7-2
cdr3_aa: CASSSRDRRATNEKLFF
cdr3_nt: TGTGCCAGCAGTTCCAGGGACAGGAGGGCGACTAATGAAAAACTGTTTTTT

clone_size: few
cdr3_length: 15
j_call: TRBJ2-3
d_call: .
v_call: TRBV6-1
cdr3_aa: CASSETVRGPDTQYF
cdr3_nt: TGTGCCAGCAGTGAGACGGTCAGGGGTCCAGATACGCAGTATTTT

clone_size: .
cdr3_length: 18
j_call: TRBJ1-5
d_call: TRBD1
v_call: TRBV12-3/TRBV12-4
cdr3_aa: CASTRGTGGNGRGQPQHF
cdr3_nt: TGTGCCAGCACCCGCGGGACAGGGGGAAATGGTAGAGGTCAGCCCCAGCATTTT

clone_size: .
cdr3_length: 11
j_call: TRBJ1-6
d_call: .
v_call: TRBV6-5
cdr3_aa: CASSPGFLLHF
cdr3_nt: TGTGCCAGCTCTCCAGGTTTCCTCCTCCACTTT

clone_size: .
cdr3_length: 17
j_call: TRBJ2-6
d_call: TRBD1
v_call: TRBV2
cdr3_aa: CASRGQGAVSGANVLTF
cdr3_nt: TGTGCCAGCAGGGGACAGGGGGCTGTCTCTGGGGCCAACGTCCTGACTTTC

clone_size: few
cdr3_length: 14
j_call: TRBJ1-1
d_call: .
v_call: TRBV6-1
cdr3_aa: CASSEAARNTEAFF
cdr3_nt: TGTGCCAGCAGTGAGGCAGCTAGGAACACTGAAGCTTTCTTT

clone_size: many
cdr3_length: 13
j_call: TRBJ1-2
d_call: .
v_call: TRBV27
cdr3_aa: CASSLSGGYGYTF
cdr3_nt: TGTGCCAGCAGTTTATCAGGGGGCTATGGCTACACCTTC

clone_size: many
cdr3_length: 16
j_call: TRBJ2-1
d_call: .
v_call: TRBV12-3/TRBV12-4
cdr3_aa: CASSPFRSHSYNEQFF
cdr3_nt: TGTGCCAGCTCCCCCTTCAGGAGTCACTCCTACAATGAGCAGTTCTTC

clone_size: many
cdr3_length: 18
j_call: TRBJ2-5
d_call: TRBD2
v_call: TRBV6-2/TRBV6-3
cdr3_aa: CASRLGTSGSKGLETQYF
cdr3_nt: TGTGCCAGCAGGCTCGGGACTAGCGGGAGCAAGGGCCTGGAGACCCAGTACTTC

clone_size: few
cdr3_length: 13
j_call: TRBJ1-2
d_call: .
v_call: TRBV7-9
cdr3_aa: CASSFPGTYGYTF
cdr3_nt: TGTGCCAGCAGCTTTCCGGGGACCTATGGCTACACCTTC

clone_size: many
cdr3_length: 18
j_call: TRBJ2-6
d_call: .
v_call: TRBV5-6
cdr3_aa: CASSLEGLMYSGANVLTF
cdr3_nt: TGTGCCAGCAGCTTGGAGGGGTTGATGTACTCTGGGGCCAACGTCCTGACTTTC

clone_size: .
cdr3_length: 14
j_call: TRBJ2-7
d_call: .
v_call: TRBV6-5
cdr3_aa: CASRGQTSYLEQYF
cdr3_nt: TGTGCCAGCAGGGGACAGACTAGCTATTTGGAGCAGTACTTC

clone_size: few
cdr3_length: 16
j_call: TRBJ2-1
d_call: .
v_call: TRBV27
cdr3_aa: CASRMLAQSSYNEQFF
cdr3_nt: TGTGCCAGCAGAATGCTAGCTCAGAGCTCCTACAATGAGCAGTTCTTC

clone_size: many
cdr3_length: 11
j_call: TRBJ2-3
d_call: .
v_call: TRBV7-9
cdr3_aa: CASSGRDTQYF
cdr3_nt: TGTGCCAGCAGCGGGCGAGATACGCAGTATTTT

clone_size: .
cdr3_length: 14
j_call: TRBJ1-6
d_call: .
v_call: TRBV5-6
cdr3_aa: CASSLDREYSPLHF
cdr3_nt: TGTGCCAGCAGCTTGGACAGGGAATACTCACCCCTCCACTTT

clone_size: .
cdr3_length: 13
j_call: TRBJ2-7
d_call: .
v_call: TRBV2
cdr3_aa: CASSVGTSYEQYF
cdr3_nt: TGTGCCAGCAGCGTTGGGACCTCCTACGAGCAGTACTTC

clone_size: few
cdr3_length: 14
j_call: TRBJ1-3
d_call: .
v_call: TRBV29-1
cdr3_aa: CSAGDYHSGNTIYF
cdr3_nt: TGCAGCGCCGGGGACTACCACTCTGGAAACACCATATATTTT

clone_size: few
cdr3_length: 17
j_call: TRBJ1-2
d_call: .
v_call: TRBV5-5
cdr3_aa: CASSSTGAPPYNYGYTF
cdr3_nt: TGTGCCAGCAGCAGTACAGGCGCCCCTCCTTATAACTATGGCTACACCTTC

clone_size: few
cdr3_length: 14
j_call: TRBJ2-1
d_call: TRBD1
v_call: TRBV7-9
cdr3_aa: CASSSTGANNEQFF
cdr3_nt: TGTGCCAGCAGTTCAACAGGGGCCAACAATGAGCAGTTCTTC

clone_size: many
cdr3_length: 16
j_call: TRBJ1-5
d_call: TRBD1
v_call: TRBV6-5
cdr3_aa: CASSRRTGTGNQPQHF
cdr3_nt: TGTGCCAGCAGTAGAAGGACAGGGACAGGGAATCAGCCCCAGCATTTT

clone_size: many
cdr3_length: 15
j_call: TRBJ2-3
d_call: TRBD2
v_call: TRBV10-3
cdr3_aa: CATLAGGSVIDTQYF
cdr3_nt: TGTGCCACGTTAGCGGGAGGGAGTGTTATAGATACGCAGTATTTT

clone_size: .
cdr3_length: 11
j_call: TRBJ1-2
d_call: .
v_call: TRBV7-2
cdr3_aa: CASSLETALTF
cdr3_nt: TGTGCCAGCAGCTTAGAGACTGCTCTCACCTTC

clone_size: few
cdr3_length: 14
j_call: TRBJ2-1
d_call: .
v_call: TRBV9
cdr3_aa: CASSRDLKGDEQFF
cdr3_nt: TGTGCCAGCAGCCGGGACCTAAAGGGGGATGAGCAGTTCTTC

clone_size: many
cdr3_length: 14
j_call: TRBJ2-7
d_call: TRBD1
v_call: TRBV2
cdr3_aa: CASSAQGATYEQYF
cdr3_nt: TGTGCCAGCAGTGCACAGGGGGCCACCTACGAGCAGTACTTC

clone_size: many
cdr3_length: 15
j_call: TRBJ2-2
d_call: .
v_call: TRBV9
cdr3_aa: CASSGSRDSTGELFF
cdr3_nt: TGTGCCAGCAGCGGCAGCCGGGATTCAACCGGGGAGCTGTTTTTT

clone_size: .
cdr3_length: 13
j_call: TRBJ2-2
d_call: .
v_call: TRBV7-2
cdr3_aa: CASSLNRAGELFF
cdr3_nt: TGTGCCAGCAGCTTAAACAGGGCCGGGGAGCTGTTTTTT

clone_size: many
cdr3_length: 13
j_call: TRBJ2-3
d_call: .
v_call: TRBV6-5
cdr3_aa: CASREVRTDTQYF
cdr3_nt: TGTGCCAGCAGGGAAGTCCGCACAGATACGCAGTATTTT

clone_size: few
cdr3_length: 15
j_call: TRBJ1-6
d_call: .
v_call: TRBV15
cdr3_aa: CATSSQQGPNSPLHF
cdr3_nt: TGTGCCACCAGCAGTCAACAGGGCCCAAATTCACCCCTCCACTTT

clone_size: many
cdr3_length: 13
j_call: TRBJ2-1
d_call: .
v_call: TRBV7-2
cdr3_aa: CASSLEVGNEQFF
cdr3_nt: TGTGCCAGCAGCTTAGAGGTGGGAAATGAGCAGTTCTTC

clone_size: .
cdr3_length: 15
j_call: TRBJ2-7
d_call: TRBD2
v_call: TRBV19
cdr3_aa: CASSVRTSGPYEQYF
cdr3_nt: TGTGCCAGTAGTGTCCGGACTAGCGGTCCCTACGAGCAGTACTTC

clone_size: few
cdr3_length: 13
j_call: TRBJ1-2
d_call: .
v_call: TRBV10-3
cdr3_aa: CAISGTSNYGYTF
cdr3_nt: TGTGCCATCAGCGGGACGTCGAACTATGGCTACACCTTC

clone_size: .
cdr3_length: 14
j_call: TRBJ2-7
d_call: TRBD1
v_call: TRBV27
cdr3_aa: CASSLGTVGNEQYF
cdr3_nt: TGTGCCAGCAGTTTAGGGACAGTGGGAAACGAGCAGTACTTC

clone_size: few
cdr3_length: 13
j_call: TRBJ2-1
d_call: TRBD2
v_call: TRBV6-5
cdr3_aa: CASSKGGVDEQFF
cdr3_nt: TGTGCCAGCTCAAAGGGAGGGGTCGATGAGCAGTTCTTC

clone_size: .
cdr3_length: 14
j_call: TRBJ1-1
d_call: .
v_call: TRBV27
cdr3_aa: CASSLDPMGTEAFF
cdr3_nt: TGTGCCAGCAGTTTGGATCCCATGGGCACTGAAGCTTTCTTT

clone_size: many
cdr3_length: 15
j_call: TRBJ2-5
d_call: TRBD2
v_call: TRBV2
cdr3_aa: CASSTSARGQETQYF
cdr3_nt: TGTGCCAGCAGTACTAGCGCTAGAGGCCAAGAGACCCAGTACTTC

clone_size: many
cdr3_length: 15
j_call: TRBJ2-7
d_call: .
v_call: TRBV6-1
cdr3_aa: CASRKQDSPLFEQYF
cdr3_nt: TGTGCCAGCAGAAAACAGGACAGTCCCCTCTTCGAGCAGTACTTC

clone_size: .
cdr3_length: 16
j_call: TRBJ1-5
d_call: TRBD1
v_call: TRBV7-6
cdr3_aa: CASSTGQGEVNQPQHF
cdr3_nt: TGTGCCAGCAGCACGGGACAGGGGGAAGTCAATCAGCCCCAGCATTTT